One sample yielded the 18 T cell receptor beta chains listed below, sequenced in a study of blood T cell repertoires in COVID-19. Assay used: immunoSEQ multiplex PCR; TCRdb lists only in-frame clones, some missing. Of fewer than 35,000 clones detected, around nine tenths appear once; the ten largest clones hold about 13%. Material for sequencing was peripheral blood. These receptors all come from a human donor in a cohort sampled during active COVID-19.

This clone was seen a single time. The CDR3 here is CASSPGHLQFF. DNA for the CDR3: TGTGCCAGCAGCCCCGGACACCTACAGTTCTTC. V and J are TRBV6-5 and TRBJ2-1, with D maybe TRBD1 (5 bases). This CDR3 is 11 amino acids long. The germline CDR1 and CDR2 sequences are MNHEY and SVGAGI. Trimming removed 6 bases from V and 13 bases from J, with 13 bases in between.

The V and J genes are TRBV9 and TRBJ2-1; maybe TRBD1 (6 bases). This CDR3 spans 14 amino acids. Trimming stripped 4 bases from V and 8 bases from J, with 16 bases between. CDR1 is SGDLS, CDR2 YYNGEE, per germline. In DNA, the CDR3 is TGTGCCAGCAGCACAGCAAATCAGGGGTATGAGCAGTTCTTC. It encodes CASSTANQGYEQFF. The full variable domain, rest sourced from reference TRBV9 and TRBJ2-1, is DSGVTQTPKHLITATGQRVTLRCSPRSGDLSVYWYQQSLDQGLQFLIQYYNGEERAKGNILERFSAQQFPDLHSELNLSSLELGDSALYFCASSTANQGYEQFFGPGTRLTVL.

V is TRBV2 and J is TRBJ2-1; 13 bases are a match to TRBD2. The germline V gene encodes CDR1 SNHLY and CDR2 FYNNEI. The CDR3 spans 12 residues. V shed 6 bases, J shed 14 bases, and the junction held 4 bases outside the gene matches. DNA for the CDR3: TGTGCCAGCAGCGGGACTAGCGGGAATGAGTTCTTC. Protein sequence: CASSGTSGNEFF.

The V call is TRBV12-3 or TRBV12-4, the J call TRBJ2-7; tentative D call: TRBD1 (5 bases). The length of the CDR3 is 13 residues. With 3 bases removed from V and 3 bases from J, the gap between germline ends came to 9 bases. The CDR3 is CASSFRGRYEQYF. The CDR3, as DNA: TGTGCCAGCAGTTTTAGGGGTCGCTACGAGCAGTACTTC.

The chain is built from TRBV18 and TRBJ2-1, with 8 nucleotides matching TRBD2. The CDR3 consists of 12 residues. V was pared by 2 bases and J by 15 bases, with 6 bases of the junction left unmatched. CDR1 and CDR2 from the germline V gene are KGHSH and LQKENI. In DNA, the CDR3 is TGTGCCAGCTCACCAGAGCGGGAGAGGAGGTTCTTC. Translated, it gives CASSPERERRFF.

The chain carries TRBV2 and TRBJ1-1, with a weak D call TRBD1 (6 bases). V dropped 8 bases and J dropped 1 base, with 14 bases sitting between them. This CDR3 region has 14 residues. CDR1 is SNHLY, CDR2 FYNNEI, per germline. Here the CDR3 DNA reads TGTGCCAGCTCAGGGGTATACAGGAACACTGAAGCTTTCTTT. Amino acids: CASSGVYRNTEAFF.

The rearrangement joins TRBV19 to TRBJ2-1; a weak D match, TRBD2 (5 bases). CDR1 is LNHDA, CDR2 SQIVND, per germline (reference sequence). The V and J ends lost 1 base and 4 bases respectively, with 14 bases between them. This CDR3 spans 16 amino acids. The CDR3 reads CASSIVGILEYNEQFF. The CDR3 DNA reads TGTGCCAGTAGTATAGTAGGAATACTAGAATACAATGAGCAGTTCTTC.

The chain carries TRBV6-5 and TRBJ2-5, with TRBD1 matching 8 bases. J gave up 5 bases and V 4 bases, and 6 bases lay outside the gene matches. Germline assignment: CDR1 MNHEY and CDR2 SVGAGI. This CDR3 region has 14 residues. The CDR3 spells CASSFRGLGETQYF. The CDR3 DNA is TGTGCCAGCAGTTTCAGGGGGCTGGGGGAGACCCAGTACTTC.

This clone came up once. V gene TRBV20-1 combines with J gene TRBJ2-2, with a tentative D call TRBD2 (6 bases). This CDR3 is 11 amino acids long. With 3 bases removed from V and 7 bases from J, the gap between germline ends came to 6 bases. Per the germline V gene, CDR1 is DFQATT and CDR2 is SNEGSKA (reference sequence). CDR3 in amino acids: CSAREGGELFF. The CDR3 DNA is TGCAGTGCTAGGGAGGGCGGGGAGCTGTTTTTT.

This clone has just one count. V and J are TRBV30 and TRBJ2-7, with a tentative D call TRBD2 (5 bases). The germline V gene encodes CDR1 GTSNPN and CDR2 SVGIG (reference sequence). This CDR3 contains 15 residues. Trimming took 1 base from V and 2 from J, leaving 15 bases between them. The CDR3 DNA reads TGTGCCTGGAGTGGGGTGGATCGGGATCCCTACGAGCAGTACTTC. Translating it yields CAWSGVDRDPYEQYF. The variable domain in full, with the rest retrieved from reference TRBV30 and TRBJ2-7, is SQTIHQWPATLVQPVGSPLSLECTVEGTSNPNLYWYRQAAGRGLQLLFYSVGIGQISSEVPQNLSASRPQDRQFILSSKKLLLSDSGFYLCAWSGVDRDPYEQYFGPGTRLTVT.

The chain carries TRBV4-2 and TRBJ1-4; 11 bases line up with TRBD1. V trimming: 6 bases; J trimming: 1 base; junction bases outside the gene matches: 10. This CDR3 region has 18 residues. Germline V CDR1 and CDR2: LGHNA, YNFKEQ. This CDR3 is CASRKTGQGGGTNEKLFF. The DNA of the CDR3 is TGTGCCAGCAGGAAAACGGGACAGGGGGGAGGAACTAATGAAAAACTGTTTTTT.

The chain has TRBV14 and TRBJ2-7; tentatively, D is TRBD1 (6 bases). This CDR3 is 16 amino acids long. CDR1 is SGHDN, CDR2 FVKESK, per germline. V was clipped by 1 base and J by 0 bases, with 13 bases between them. CDR3 sequence (DNA): TGTGCCAGCAGCCAAGTAACAGGGAAATCCTCCTACGAGCAGTACTTC. Amino acid sequence: CASSQVTGKSSYEQYF.

The genes are TRBV5-1 and TRBJ1-1; TRBD1 might be the D (6 bases). Germline-derived CDR1 and CDR2 are SGHRS and YFSETQ. The CDR3 spans 12 residues. Trimming took 4 bases from V and 6 from J, leaving 10 bases between them. For the CDR3, the DNA is TGCGCCAGCAGCCAACAGGGCGCTGAAGCTTTCTTT. It specifies CASSQQGAEAFF. The full variable domain, with the rest looked up from reference TRBV5-1 and TRBJ1-1, is KAGVTQTPRYLIKTRGQQVTLSCSPISGHRSVSWYQQTPGQGLQFLFEYFSETQRNKGNFPGRFSGRQFSNSRSEMNVSTLELGDSALYLCASSQQGAEAFFGQGTRLTVV.

V usage is TRBV19 and J usage is TRBJ1-2, with D perhaps TRBD1 (6 bases). The germline CDR1 and CDR2 sequences are LNHDA and SQIVND (reference sequence). Trimming stripped 11 bases from V and 2 bases from J, with 18 bases between. This CDR3 is 14 amino acids long. This chain's CDR3 is CASRTGGGNYGYTF. DNA for the CDR3: TGTGCCTCCCGAACGGGGGGCGGAAACTATGGCTACACCTTC.

The chain combines TRBV19 with TRBJ2-7; 10 bases map to TRBD2. The CDR3 sequence is 14 residues long. Germline V gene sequence: CDR1 LNHDA, CDR2 SQIVND (reference sequence). With V trimmed by 4 bases and J by 4 bases, 4 bases remained unmatched. The CDR3 DNA reads TGTGCCAGTAGTAGGGGTAGCGGGAGGTACGAGCAGTACTTC. The encoded protein is CASSRGSGRYEQYF.

The V and J genes are TRBV6-5 and TRBJ1-5, with 10 bases fitting TRBD1. Per the germline V gene, CDR1 is MNHEY and CDR2 is SVGAGI. V dropped 6 bases and J dropped 9; count of bases not matched to a gene: 5. The CDR3 runs 13 residues. CDR3 residues: CASSRDRGRPQHF. In nucleotides, the CDR3 is TGTGCCAGCAGCCGGGACAGGGGCCGGCCCCAGCATTTT.

This clone was seen a single time. V usage is TRBV7-8 and J usage is TRBJ1-1; the D is unclear. Germline values: CDR1 SGHVS, CDR2 FQNEAQ. V shed 5 bases and J shed 6 bases, with 13 bases lying between them. The CDR3 runs to 13 residues. CDR3 sequence reads: CASSPSPRAEAFF. DNA for the CDR3: TGTGCCAGCAGCCCCTCCCCACGGGCTGAAGCTTTCTTT.

The chain employs TRBV4-1 and TRBJ2-7; D might be TRBD1 (5 bases). Germline values: CDR1 MGHRA, CDR2 YSYEKL. The CDR3 covers 19 residues. The V gene lost 5 bases and the J gene lost 0 bases, with 26 bases spanning the gap. DNA of the CDR3: TGCGCCAGCAGCTCACAGGACCAAGGGGCCGACCCCAGCTCCTACGAGCAGTACTTC. Encoded protein: CASSSQDQGADPSSYEQYF.